The entry that follows covers one TCR beta chain sequence. It has no known antigen specificity. There are no base qualities to consult, and no much larger clone falls within one base. The treatment or condition label, read with the paper, signifies: roughly 20 received Ad26.COV2.S at low or high dose, single or two shots; 5 received placebo; per-sample allocation not given. Repertoires of vaccine and placebo recipients were sequenced from samples taken on day 63 after the first injection. Cohort 1b enrolled around 23 adults aged 18-55 years at a single site in Boston, USA, between 29 July and 7 August 2020. As a vaccine, Ad26.COV2.S was a replication-incompetent adenovirus type 26 vector that expressed a prefusion-stabilized SARS-CoV-2 spike protein derived from the original Wuhan strain. The data originate from a study of Ad26.COV2.S vaccination and SARS-CoV-2 variants (dated by TCRdb to the early 2020s). About the study as a whole: Vaccine-arm donors were drawn from COV1001, a multicentre, randomized, double-blind, placebo-controlled phase I-IIa trial of Ad26.COV2.S in healthy adults. Investigators remained blinded to trial group allocation during experiments and outcome assessment. The TCR-sequenced set comprised around 30 samples: some 20 Ad26.COV2.S vaccine recipients, 5 placebo recipients and 8 SARS-CoV-2 convalescent individuals. Ad26.COV2.S was administered intramuscularly at a dose of 5x10^10 or 1x10^11 viral particles, either as one shot or as two shots given 56 days apart. Sequencing of the TCRbeta repertoire served to evaluate the specificity and breadth of SARS-CoV-2-reactive T cell receptors following Ad26.COV2.S vaccination. Participants in the trial were split at random into five groups of five each, receiving low-dose or high-dose Ad26.COV2.S once or twice, or else placebo on both occasions. Broader findings and caveats from the paper: After vaccination, substantial breadth of spike-specific CD8+ and CD4+ T cell responses was reported. According to the authors, total T cell responses may have been underestimated by the TCR breadth and depth analyses. The study was not powered for comparison of responses between vaccine doses or regimens. Comparable non-spike TCR breadth was observed between vaccine and placebo recipients, consistent with only spike being contained in the vaccine. Ad26.COV2.S recipients had higher spike-specific TCR breadth than placebo recipients (P = 0.0014).

The immunoSEQ Assay was the method used to sequence TCRbeta CDR3 regions. After extraction, genomic DNA underwent amplification by bias-controlled multiplex PCR, followed by high-throughput sequencing. On the authors' methods: To quantify the absolute abundance of every unique TCRbeta CDR3 region, sequences were collapsed and filtered. Usable DNA was measured by amplifying reference genes present in all nucleated cells, and TCRbeta template counts were normalized to that usable DNA to estimate T cell fraction. Repertoire TCRs were annotated as SARS-CoV-2-specific when V gene, CDR3 amino acid sequence and J gene were exactly matched to a known reactive TCR set. The reference SARS-CoV-2 TCR set came from MIRA and was filtered for enrichment in COVID-19-positive ImmuneCODE repertoires, removing public or cross-reactive TCRs. Using the MIRA antigens, annotated TCRs were further analysed by specific ORF or by position within an ORF. Breadth was defined as the number of annotated unique rearrangements divided by the total number of unique productive rearrangements, and depth was defined as the summed frequency of the annotated unique rearrangements. Group comparisons of TCR breadth used two-sided Wilcoxon rank-sum tests. Held by TCRdb, this immuneACCESS table contains in-frame sequences only and omits some clones. Under half of the omission traces to an unresolved V gene where checked; the cause of the rest is unknown. V and J calls and clone size are those listed in that table; D and trimming were worked out from the DNA. This sample is represented by a few hundred thousand clones; about 80% of them were singletons. The top ten constitute almost 7.5% of the sample.

The V end loses 4 bases and the J end loses 8 bases, and a stretch of 20 bases separates them. Reading from cysteine to phenylalanine, the CDR3 counts 15 amino acids. The entry retains the CDR3 DNA only, 45 bases that are in frame from base 1. Taken from the germline V gene (reference sequence), the CDR1 and CDR2 loops are SGHNT and YYREEE. Recombination connected TRBV5-4 to TRBJ2-3, with TRBD2 tentatively as D gene (6 bases match). The TCR originated in a person aged 18 to 59 who received the Ad26.COV2.S COVID-19 vaccine or a placebo. Sequences were derived from peripheral blood, sampled in a trial of Ad26.COV2.S vaccine versus placebo. In nucleotide form, the sequence is TGTGCCAGCAGCCCCGTCGGGGGTAGTTCAGTTACGCAGTATTTT. This translates into CASSPVGGSSVTQYF.